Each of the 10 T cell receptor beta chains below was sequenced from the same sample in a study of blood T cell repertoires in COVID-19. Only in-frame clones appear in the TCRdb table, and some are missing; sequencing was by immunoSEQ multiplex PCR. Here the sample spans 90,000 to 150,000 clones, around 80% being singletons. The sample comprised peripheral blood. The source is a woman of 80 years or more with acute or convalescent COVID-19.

This CDR3 reads CASSFGTSGRHTQYF. The CDR3 coding sequence is TGCGCCAGCAGCTTTGGAACTAGCGGGAGACATACGCAGTATTTT. This chain connects TRBV5-1 to TRBJ2-3; 11 bases are a match to TRBD2. This CDR3 contains 15 residues. V was pared by 2 bases and J by 7 bases, with 6 bases of the junction left unmatched. Germline CDR1 is SGHRS and CDR2 is YFSETQ.

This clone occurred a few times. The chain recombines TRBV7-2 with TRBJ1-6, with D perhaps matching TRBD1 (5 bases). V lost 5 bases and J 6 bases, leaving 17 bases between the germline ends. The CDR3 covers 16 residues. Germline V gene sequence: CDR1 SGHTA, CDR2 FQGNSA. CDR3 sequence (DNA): TGTGCCAGCAGCACCCGCATACGGACAAGTAATTCACCCCTCCACTTT. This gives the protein CASSTRIRTSNSPLHF.

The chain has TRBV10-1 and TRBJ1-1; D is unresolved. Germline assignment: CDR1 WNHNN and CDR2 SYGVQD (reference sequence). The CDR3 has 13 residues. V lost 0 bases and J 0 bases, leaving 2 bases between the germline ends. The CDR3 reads CASSESMNTEAFF. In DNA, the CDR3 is TGCGCCAGCAGTGAGTCTATGAACACTGAAGCTTTCTTT.

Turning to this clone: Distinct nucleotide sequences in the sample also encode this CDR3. This CDR3 reads CASSFAGRTGELFF. The CDR3 nucleotides are TGTGCCAGTAGTTTTGCAGGGAGGACCGGGGAGCTGTTTTTT. V gene TRBV19 combines with J gene TRBJ2-2, with a weak D call TRBD2 (6 bases). The CDR3 has 14 amino acids. CDR1 LNHDA and CDR2 SQIVND come from the germline V gene (reference sequence). Trimming took 5 bases from V and 5 from J, leaving 12 bases between them.

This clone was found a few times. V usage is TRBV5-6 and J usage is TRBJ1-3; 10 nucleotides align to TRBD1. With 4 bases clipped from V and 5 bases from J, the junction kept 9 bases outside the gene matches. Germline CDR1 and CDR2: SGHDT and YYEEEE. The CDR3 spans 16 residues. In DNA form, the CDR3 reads TGTGCCAGCAGCGATCGGACAGGGGGTTACAGAAACACCATATATTTT. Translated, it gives CASSDRTGGYRNTIYF.

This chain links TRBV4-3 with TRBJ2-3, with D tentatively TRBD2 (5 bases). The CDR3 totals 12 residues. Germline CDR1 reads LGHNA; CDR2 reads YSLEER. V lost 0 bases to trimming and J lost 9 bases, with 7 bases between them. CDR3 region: CASSQEGGTQYF. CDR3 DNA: TGCGCCAGCAGCCAAGAAGGCGGGACGCAGTATTTT.

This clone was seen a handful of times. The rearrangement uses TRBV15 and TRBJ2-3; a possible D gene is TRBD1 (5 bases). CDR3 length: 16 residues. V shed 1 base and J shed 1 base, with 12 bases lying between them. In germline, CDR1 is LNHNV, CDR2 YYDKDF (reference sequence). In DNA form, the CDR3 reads TGTGCCACCAGCAGAGGGCGGCTAGGGGGCACAGATACGCAGTATTTT. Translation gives CATSRGRLGGTDTQYF. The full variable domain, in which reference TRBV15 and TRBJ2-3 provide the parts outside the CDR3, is DAMVIQNPRYQVTQFGKPVTLSCSQTLNHNVMYWYQQKSSQAPKLLFHYYDKDFNNEADTPDNFQSRRPNTSFCFLDIRSPGLGDTAMYLCATSRGRLGGTDTQYFGPGTRLTVL.

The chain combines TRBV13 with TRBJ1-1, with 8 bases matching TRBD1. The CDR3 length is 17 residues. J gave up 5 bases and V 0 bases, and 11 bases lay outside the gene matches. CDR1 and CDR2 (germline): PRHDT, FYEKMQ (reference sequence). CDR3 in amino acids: CASSLGVYRDRLTEAFF. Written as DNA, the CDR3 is TGTGCCAGCAGCTTAGGGGTTTATCGGGACAGGTTGACTGAAGCTTTCTTT. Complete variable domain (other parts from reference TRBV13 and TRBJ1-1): AAGVIQSPRHLIKEKRETATLKCYPIPRHDTVYWYQQGPGQDPQFLISFYEKMQSDKGSIPDRFSAQQFSDYHSELNMSSLELGDSALYFCASSLGVYRDRLTEAFFGQGTRLTVV.

The CDR3 DNA follows: TGTGCCAGCAGCTTGGCCGAAGGGGAGGGAGAGACCCAGTACTTC. As protein: CASSLAEGEGETQYF. V usage is TRBV5-4 and J usage is TRBJ2-5; 7 bases fit TRBD2. V lost 0 bases to trimming and J lost 4 bases; unmatched junction nucleotides: 6. The CDR3 is 15 amino acids. Germline values: CDR1 SGHNT, CDR2 YYREEE (reference sequence).

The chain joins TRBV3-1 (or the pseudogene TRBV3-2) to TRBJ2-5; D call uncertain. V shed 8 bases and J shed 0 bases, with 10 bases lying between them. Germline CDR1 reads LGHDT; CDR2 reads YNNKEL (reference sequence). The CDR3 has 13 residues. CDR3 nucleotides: TGTGCCAGCGGGCCGATGTACCAAGAGACCCAGTACTTC. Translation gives CASGPMYQETQYF.